A single sample gave rise to the 5 T cell receptor beta chains below, sequenced in a study of radiation and T cells in renal cell carcinoma. Time point noted: baseline pretreatment blood. Treatment defined: 15 Gy SBRT to primary tumor, nephrectomy 4 weeks later. The table came from immunoSEQ multiplex PCR; TCRdb's copy has only in-frame clones and leaves some out. The sample includes approximately 120,000 clones, roughly 80% of them seen just once. Sequenced material: blood, taken from a patient whose treatment included radiotherapy and nephrectomy. The receptors were sampled from a woman in her fifties or sixties with renal cell carcinoma.

The chain recombines TRBV11-3 with TRBJ2-4; D might be TRBD1 or TRBD2, each matching 5 bases. Trimming removed 2 bases from V and 5 bases from J, with 10 bases in between. The germline gives CDR1 SGHNT, CDR2 YENEEA. The CDR3 runs to 14 residues. Written as DNA, the CDR3 is TGTGCCAGCAGCTTAAATAGGGACGAAAACATTCAGTACTTC. This sequence encodes CASSLNRDENIQYF. The full variable domain, with the rest looked up from reference TRBV11-3 and TRBJ2-4, is EAGVVQSPRYKIIEKKQPVAFWCNPISGHNTLYWYLQNLGQGPELLIRYENEEAVDDSQLPKDRFSAERLKGVDSTLKIQPAELGDSAVYLCASSLNRDENIQYFGAGTRLSVL.

This chain uses TRBV19 with TRBJ1-3; D is ambiguous. Germline V gene lookup returns CDR1 LNHDA and CDR2 SQIVND (reference sequence). The CDR3 length is 15 residues. V was clipped by 6 bases and J by 7 bases, with 19 bases between them. CDR3 loop: CASSPGSQAVNTIYF. CDR3 coding DNA: TGTGCCAGTAGCCCTGGGTCCCAGGCAGTCAACACCATATATTTT. Full variable domain (remainder filled in from reference TRBV19 and TRBJ1-3): DGGITQSPKYLFRKEGQNVTLSCEQNLNHDAMYWYRQDPGQGLRLIYYSQIVNDFQKGDIAEGYSVSREKKESFPLTVTSAQKNPTAFYLCASSPGSQAVNTIYFGEGSWLTVV.

The chain is built from TRBV21-1 and TRBJ2-7; the D segment call TRBD1 is taken from the table without a DNA check. TRBV21-1 is labeled a pseudogene. CDR3 size: 15 residues. CDR3: CASSKAGHHHYEQYF. Here the CDR3 DNA reads TGTGCCAGCAGCAAAGCAGGACACCATCACTACGAGCAGTACTTC.

This chain joins TRBV5-1 and TRBJ1-1; D remains ambiguous. Germline V lookup: CDR1 SGHRS, CDR2 YFSETQ. Trimming removed 5 bases from V and 5 bases from J, with 13 bases in between. This CDR3 spans 13 amino acids. This CDR3 reads CASRSTAGTEAFF. CDR3 bases: TGCGCCAGCAGGTCTACCGCGGGAACTGAAGCTTTCTTT.

J is TRBJ2-7 and V is TRBV7-9; tentatively, D is TRBD1 (6 bases). Germline CDR1 reads SEHNR; CDR2 reads FQNEAQ (reference sequence). The ends were cut back, 5 bases at V and 6 bases at J, with 14 bases in the middle. CDR3 length: 13 residues. CDR3 sequence reads: CASSADSSLEQYF. The CDR3 nucleotides are TGTGCCAGCAGCGCGGACAGCTCCCTCGAGCAGTACTTC.